The 15 T cell receptor beta chains given below trace back to one sample, sequenced in a study of blood T cell repertoires in COVID-19. Libraries were prepared by immunoSEQ multiplex PCR; TCRdb keeps only in-frame clonotypes and omits some of them. The sample yields about 310,000 clones, around 85% seen once. The specimen was PBMCs or T cells enriched from blood (not recorded which). The receptors were sampled from a woman aged 25-40 years who had been exposed to COVID-19.

The chain combines TRBV12-3 or TRBV12-4 with TRBJ2-7; D may be TRBD1 (6 bases). V gave up 5 bases and J gave up 3 bases, with 11 bases separating them. CDR3 length: 13 residues. The CDR3 sequence is CASSPQGLYEQYF. Here the CDR3 DNA reads TGTGCCAGCAGTCCGCAGGGGCTCTACGAGCAGTACTTC.

The rearrangement links TRBV9 to TRBJ1-5; TRBD1 matches at 10 bases. V shed 3 bases, J shed 6 bases, and the junction held 3 bases outside the gene matches. CDR3 length: 14 amino acids. Germline-derived CDR1 and CDR2 are SGDLS and YYNGEE. The CDR3 sequence is CASSAGQGLQPQHF. CDR3 DNA sequence: TGTGCCAGCAGCGCGGGACAGGGGCTTCAGCCCCAGCATTTT.

Ten or more counts support this clone. The chain recombines TRBV6-5 with TRBJ2-7; weak D call: TRBD1 (7 bases). The CDR3 loop spans 14 amino acids. V was shortened by 5 bases and J by 3 bases, with 14 bases between the two germline ends. Germline values: CDR1 MNHEY, CDR2 SVGAGI. The CDR3 loop is CASSLRGTYYEQYF. The CDR3 DNA sequence: TGTGCCAGCAGTCTCAGGGGGACTTACTACGAGCAGTACTTC.

The chain couples TRBV2 to TRBJ2-7, with 12 bases identical to TRBD1. This CDR3 spans 12 amino acids. Germline CDR1 and CDR2: SNHLY and FYNNEI. V lost 10 bases and J lost 7; bases outside the gene matches: 5. The CDR3 region is CATWDRGLEQYF. The CDR3 nucleotides are TGTGCCACCTGGGACAGGGGGCTTGAGCAGTACTTC. The full variable domain, in which reference TRBV2 and TRBJ2-7 provide the parts outside the CDR3, is EPEVTQTPSHQVTQMGQEVILRCVPISNHLYFYWYRQILGQKVEFLVSFYNNEISEKSEIFDDQFSVERPDGSNFTLKIRSTKLEDSAMYFCATWDRGLEQYFGPGTRLTVT.

The rearrangement joins TRBV10-2 to TRBJ2-1; D possibly corresponds to TRBD1 (5 bases). V was shortened by 8 bases and J by 2 bases, with 10 bases between the two germline ends. In germline, CDR1 is WSHSY, CDR2 SAAADI. The CDR3 is 13 amino acids. The CDR3 sequence is CASASGPYNEQFF. The CDR3 DNA follows: TGCGCCAGCGCCTCAGGGCCCTACAATGAGCAGTTCTTC.

The chain couples TRBV3-1 (or the pseudogene TRBV3-2) to TRBJ2-5, with TRBD2 matching over 12 bases. CDR3 size: 18 residues. J was trimmed by 5 bases and V by 2 bases; bases with no gene match: 12. CDR1 and CDR2 (germline): LGHDT, YNNKEL (reference sequence). CDR3 coding DNA: TGTGCCAGCAGCCAAACCCCGCGCGGACTAGCGGGAACGGAGACCCAGTACTTC. Translating it yields CASSQTPRGLAGTETQYF.

The chain employs TRBV6-6 and TRBJ1-6; 7 bases fit TRBD1. The J segment lost 7 bases and the V segment lost 11 bases, leaving 8 bases of the junction unmatched. The CDR3 is made up of 13 amino acids. Germline V gives CDR1 MNHNY, CDR2 SVGAGI (reference sequence). Here the CDR3 reads CAGSGTANSPLHF. CDR3 coding DNA: TGTGCCGGATCCGGGACAGCGAATTCACCCCTCCACTTT.

V is TRBV9 and J is TRBJ2-1, with D possibly matching TRBD2 (6 bases). This CDR3 comprises 13 residues. CDR1 and CDR2 (germline): SGDLS, YYNGEE. The germline V and J ends were trimmed by 3 bases and 8 bases, with 12 bases remaining between them. The CDR3 here is CASSGTNKYEQFF. DNA of the CDR3: TGTGCCAGCAGCGGGACTAATAAGTATGAGCAGTTCTTC.

This chain joins TRBV5-4 and TRBJ2-1, with 7 bases identical to TRBD2. Trimming removed 4 bases from V and 4 bases from J; junction bases left unmatched: 5. The CDR3 has 14 amino acids. Germline lookup yields CDR1 SGHNT and CDR2 YYREEE (reference sequence). This chain's CDR3 is CASSHPGGYNEQFF. DNA of the CDR3: TGTGCCAGCAGCCACCCGGGGGGATACAATGAGCAGTTCTTC.

The chain has TRBV10-3 and TRBJ1-3, with a possible D match to TRBD1 (5 bases). V gave up 0 bases and J gave up 2 bases, with 5 bases separating them. The CDR3 is 14 amino acids. The germline CDR1 and CDR2 sequences are ENHRY and SYGVKD. This CDR3 is CAISESGAGNTIYF. CDR3 bases: TGTGCCATCAGTGAGTCAGGGGCTGGAAACACCATATATTTT.

The CDR3 reads CASSLDPGGSNEQFF. The CDR3, as DNA: TGTGCCAGCAGCTTAGACCCGGGGGGCTCCAATGAGCAGTTCTTC. The chain employs TRBV7-2 and TRBJ2-1; D possibly corresponds to TRBD2 (7 bases). This CDR3 contains 15 residues. V was cut by 1 base and J by 6 bases, with 13 bases left in between. Germline CDR1 reads SGHTA; CDR2 reads FQGNSA.

V gene TRBV7-8 combines with J gene TRBJ2-3, with 11 bases lining up with TRBD2. The germline V gene has CDR1 SGHVS and CDR2 FQNEAQ. The CDR3 is 13 residues long. After removal of 1 base from V and 11 bases from J, the junction contained 2 bases not matched to a gene. This CDR3 is CASSLGGTSGQYF. DNA for the CDR3: TGTGCCAGCAGCTTAGGGGGGACTAGCGGGCAGTATTTT.

The genes are TRBV28 and TRBJ2-6; no reliable D call. Germline-derived CDR1 and CDR2 are MDHEN and SYDVKM. Between the trimmed V and J ends, which lost 2 bases and 4 bases, there was a span of 9 bases. This CDR3 is 15 amino acids long. This CDR3 reads CASSLIGSGANVLTF. The CDR3, as DNA: TGTGCCAGCAGTTTAATTGGCTCCGGGGCCAACGTCCTGACTTTC. Supplemented by reference TRBV28 and TRBJ2-6, the full variable domain reads DVKVTQSSRYLVKRTGEKVFLECVQDMDHENMFWYRQDPGLGLRLIYFSYDVKMKEKGDIPEGYSVSREKKERFSLILESASTNQTSMYLCASSLIGSGANVLTFGAGSRLTVL.

This clone was found a few times. This chain links TRBV10-1 with TRBJ2-7, with 8 nucleotides matching TRBD2. CDR1 and CDR2 (germline): WNHNN, SYGVQD (reference sequence). The junction had 13 bases not matched to a gene; V was cut back by 0 bases and J by 3 bases. The CDR3 length is 18 residues. The CDR3 protein is CASSESWLAGDDIYEQYF. The CDR3 bases are TGCGCCAGCAGTGAGTCGTGGCTAGCGGGTGACGATATCTACGAGCAGTACTTC.

The chain carries TRBV4-1 and TRBJ2-2, with TRBD2 identical over 13 bases. V dropped 0 bases and J dropped 4; count of bases not matched to a gene: 8. Germline V CDR1 and CDR2: MGHRA, YSYEKL. The CDR3 sequence is 19 residues long. The CDR3 protein is CASSQDLLGLAGSTGELFF. In DNA, the CDR3 is TGCGCCAGCAGCCAAGATCTATTGGGACTAGCGGGGAGCACCGGGGAGCTGTTTTTT.